These 2 T cell receptor beta chains came from one sample sequenced in a study of CD8+ T cells in alopecia areata (dated by TCRdb to 2017 to 2018). The intended sense of this specimen's time point label: baseline before oral tofacitinib. Preparation of the library involved the immunoSEQ multiplex PCR assay. RNA was extracted from all samples and reverse transcribed into cDNA, which served as template for TCR sequencing. As stored in TCRdb, this immuneACCESS dataset retains in-frame rearrangements with V and J assigned. A fraction of the clones does not appear; measured against another copy, unresolved V genes explain less than half of the discrepancy, and the remainder lacks a known reason. The sample yields hundreds of thousands of clones; roughly 69% were counted once. In total, the top ten clones hold approximately 1.2% of the sample. Specimen: CD4+ T cells sorted from blood, collected at week 0. The origin of the receptors is a human donor with alopecia areata.

This chain uses TRBV19 with TRBJ1-2; possible D gene TRBD1, 5 bases. Germline V gives CDR1 LNHDA, CDR2 SQIVND (reference sequence). V shed 6 bases and J shed 0 bases, with 17 bases lying between them. The CDR3 consists of 16 residues. The CDR3 loop is CASSLLPRAANYGYTF. CDR3 coding DNA: TGTGCCAGTAGCCTATTGCCCAGGGCAGCTAACTATGGCTACACCTTC.

This chain connects TRBV30 to TRBJ1-6; D is possibly TRBD1 (6 bases). Germline V CDR1 and CDR2: GTSNPN, SVGIG (reference sequence). The V and J ends lost 3 bases and 2 bases respectively, with 11 bases between them. This CDR3 comprises 15 residues. The CDR3 DNA sequence: TGTGCCTGGAGCTCCGACAGGACCTATAATTCACCCCTCCACTTT. Protein sequence: CAWSSDRTYNSPLHF.